Listed below are T cell receptor beta chains from one sample, sequenced in a study of blood T cell repertoires in COVID-19. The method was immunoSEQ multiplex PCR; TCRdb's version includes in-frame clones alone and lacks a portion of them. The data show about 140,000 clones, 78% seen once. The sequenced sample was peripheral blood. The receptor set was obtained from a woman aged 55-70 years with acute or convalescent COVID-19. Both conserved end residues are part of each CDR3. Each record gives: clone size, V gene, D gene, J gene, CDR3 protein, CDR3 DNA. The D gene is left open where the match is weak. Size is omitted from some rows. Given values are once, few, many or a class for expanded clones.

clone_size: few; v_call: TRBV5-6; d_call: TRBD1; j_call: TRBJ2-7; cdr3_aa: CASSPPGQWTYEQYF; cdr3_nt: TGTGCCAGCAGCCCGCCGGGACAGTGGACTTACGAGCAGTACTTC
clone_size: NA; v_call: TRBV30; d_call: NA; j_call: TRBJ1-1; cdr3_aa: CAWRAGSIAEAFF; cdr3_nt: TGTGCCTGGAGGGCAGGGTCAATCGCTGAAGCTTTCTTT
clone_size: once; v_call: TRBV5-1; d_call: TRBD2; j_call: TRBJ2-1; cdr3_aa: CASSSSGGGRAHEQFF; cdr3_nt: TGCGCCAGCAGCTCATCTGGGGGCGGGAGGGCCCATGAGCAGTTCTTC
clone_size: NA; v_call: TRBV5-5; d_call: NA; j_call: TRBJ1-3; cdr3_aa: CASSLRQAGNTIYF; cdr3_nt: TGTGCCAGCAGCTTGAGACAGGCTGGAAACACCATATATTTT
clone_size: NA; v_call: TRBV27; d_call: NA; j_call: TRBJ2-7; cdr3_aa: CASSFGGPSYEQYF; cdr3_nt: TGTGCCAGCAGTTTCGGGGGGCCTTCCTACGAGCAGTACTTC
clone_size: NA; v_call: TRBV27; d_call: TRBD2; j_call: TRBJ2-7; cdr3_aa: CASSRSAGDWSYEQYF; cdr3_nt: TGTGCCAGCAGTAGGTCTGCGGGAGACTGGTCCTACGAGCAGTACTTC
clone_size: NA; v_call: TRBV5-4; d_call: TRBD1; j_call: TRBJ2-7; cdr3_aa: CASSLAGTGVYEQYF; cdr3_nt: TGTGCCAGCAGCTTGGCCGGGACAGGGGTGTACGAGCAGTACTTC
clone_size: NA; v_call: TRBV19; d_call: TRBD1; j_call: TRBJ1-5; cdr3_aa: CASSLRPAGTGFNQPQHF; cdr3_nt: TGTGCCAGTAGTCTCCGCCCAGCCGGGACAGGTTTCAATCAGCCCCAGCATTTT
clone_size: NA; v_call: TRBV5-1; d_call: TRBD1; j_call: TRBJ2-2; cdr3_aa: CASSLRQGRTGELFF; cdr3_nt: TGCGCCAGCAGCCTCAGACAGGGGAGGACCGGGGAGCTGTTTTTT
clone_size: NA; v_call: TRBV24-1; d_call: TRBD2; j_call: TRBJ2-7; cdr3_aa: CATSDSGTSGRYEQYF; cdr3_nt: TGTGCCACCAGTGACTCCGGGACTAGCGGCCGCTACGAGCAGTACTTC
clone_size: NA; v_call: TRBV7-2; d_call: NA; j_call: TRBJ2-7; cdr3_aa: CASSSRAGAGRFYEQYF; cdr3_nt: TGTGCCAGCAGCTCCCGGGCAGGGGCCGGACGGTTCTACGAGCAGTACTTC
clone_size: once; v_call: TRBV27; d_call: TRBD1; j_call: TRBJ2-5; cdr3_aa: CASSLVRTGKDQETQYF; cdr3_nt: TGTGCCAGCAGTTTAGTCCGGACAGGGAAGGACCAAGAGACCCAGTACTTC
clone_size: NA; v_call: TRBV5-6; d_call: NA; j_call: TRBJ1-2; cdr3_aa: CASSLAPTPYGYTF; cdr3_nt: TGTGCCAGCAGCTTGGCCCCAACACCCTATGGCTACACCTTC
clone_size: NA; v_call: TRBV7-2; d_call: NA; j_call: TRBJ2-2; cdr3_aa: CASSDRLVTGELFF; cdr3_nt: TGTGCCAGCAGCGACCGACTAGTCACCGGGGAGCTGTTTTTT
clone_size: NA; v_call: TRBV7-2; d_call: NA; j_call: TRBJ1-2; cdr3_aa: CASSATGLGGYTF; cdr3_nt: TGTGCCAGCAGCGCCACAGGGTTAGGTGGCTACACCTTC
clone_size: NA; v_call: TRBV2; d_call: NA; j_call: TRBJ2-1; cdr3_aa: CASSEALSGWGGLQFF; cdr3_nt: TGTGCCAGCAGTGAAGCGCTCAGCGGGTGGGGGGGCCTGCAGTTCTTC
clone_size: few; v_call: TRBV10-3; d_call: TRBD2; j_call: TRBJ2-3; cdr3_aa: CAIRGLAGVPTDTQYF; cdr3_nt: TGTGCCATCAGAGGACTAGCGGGAGTGCCCACAGATACGCAGTATTTT
clone_size: NA; v_call: TRBV28; d_call: NA; j_call: TRBJ2-5; cdr3_aa: CASSLGETGLGETQYF; cdr3_nt: TGTGCCAGCAGTTTAGGTGAGACAGGCCTTGGGGAGACCCAGTACTTC
clone_size: NA; v_call: TRBV12-3/TRBV12-4; d_call: NA; j_call: TRBJ2-1; cdr3_aa: CASRRVPGLEQFF; cdr3_nt: TGTGCCAGCAGACGAGTTCCGGGACTCGAGCAGTTCTTC
clone_size: once; v_call: TRBV7-9; d_call: NA; j_call: TRBJ2-5; cdr3_aa: CASSPKAFPQETQYF; cdr3_nt: TGTGCCAGCAGCCCGAAAGCGTTCCCACAAGAGACCCAGTACTTC
clone_size: NA; v_call: TRBV6-5; d_call: NA; j_call: TRBJ1-3; cdr3_aa: CASNSHPPSGNTIYF; cdr3_nt: TGTGCCAGCAATTCACACCCTCCCTCTGGAAACACCATATATTTT
clone_size: once; v_call: TRBV4-1; d_call: NA; j_call: TRBJ1-2; cdr3_aa: CASSQEGGGGTYGYTF; cdr3_nt: TGCGCCAGCAGCCAAGAAGGGGGGGGTGGGACCTATGGCTACACCTTC
clone_size: NA; v_call: TRBV15; d_call: NA; j_call: TRBJ2-5; cdr3_aa: CATSRVLETQYF; cdr3_nt: TGTGCCACCAGCAGAGTACTAGAGACCCAGTACTTC
clone_size: NA; v_call: TRBV28; d_call: NA; j_call: TRBJ1-2; cdr3_aa: CASSPTRDNYGYTF; cdr3_nt: TGTGCCAGCAGTCCCACCAGGGATAACTATGGCTACACCTTC
clone_size: NA; v_call: TRBV7-3; d_call: NA; j_call: TRBJ2-7; cdr3_aa: CASSSDWSGEQYF; cdr3_nt: TGTGCCAGCAGCTCCGACTGGAGTGGAGAGCAGTACTTC
clone_size: few; v_call: TRBV18; d_call: NA; j_call: TRBJ2-6; cdr3_aa: CASSPPRAGANVLTF; cdr3_nt: TGTGCCAGCTCACCACCCCGGGCTGGGGCCAACGTCCTGACTTTC